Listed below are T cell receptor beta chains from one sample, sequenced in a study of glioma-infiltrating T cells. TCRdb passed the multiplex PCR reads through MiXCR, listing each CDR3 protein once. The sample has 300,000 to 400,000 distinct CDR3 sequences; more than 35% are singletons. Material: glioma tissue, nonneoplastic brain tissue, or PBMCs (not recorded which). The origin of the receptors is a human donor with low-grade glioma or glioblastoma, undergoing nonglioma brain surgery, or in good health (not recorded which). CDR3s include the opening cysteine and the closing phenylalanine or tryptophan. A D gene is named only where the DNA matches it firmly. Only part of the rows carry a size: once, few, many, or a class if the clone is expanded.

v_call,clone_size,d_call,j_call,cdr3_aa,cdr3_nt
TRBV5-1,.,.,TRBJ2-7,CASSLERQAYEQYF,TGCGCCAGCAGCTTGGAACGACAGGCCTACGAGCAGTACTTC
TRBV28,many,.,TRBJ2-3,CASSLGQPSGTQYF,TGTGCCAGCAGTTTGGGGCAGCCCTCTGGTACGCAGTATTTT
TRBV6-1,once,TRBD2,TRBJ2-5,CASSTTGTSGSRTQYF,TGTGCCAGCAGTACAACTGGGACTAGCGGATCAAGGACCCAGTACTTC
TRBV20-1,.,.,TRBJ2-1,CSAQQPRLLNEQFF,TGCAGTGCCCAACAGCCGAGACTGCTCAACGAGCAGTTCTTC
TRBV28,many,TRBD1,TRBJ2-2,CASSDRTGYTGELFF,TGTGCCAGCAGTGATCGGACAGGGTACACCGGGGAGCTGTTTTTT
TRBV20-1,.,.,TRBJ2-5,CSARKAGRETQYF,TGCAGTGCTAGAAAAGCGGGCCGCGAGACCCAGTACTTC
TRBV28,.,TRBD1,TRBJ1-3,CASSPGQGTSRGNTIYF,TGTGCCAGCAGCCCTGGACAGGGGACGTCTAGAGGAAACACCATATATTTT
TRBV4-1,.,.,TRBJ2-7,CASSQGPGFEQYF,TGCGCCAGCAGCCAAGGGCCGGGGTTCGAGCAGTACTTC
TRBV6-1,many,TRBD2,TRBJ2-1,CASRGDLYNEQFF,TGTGCCAGCCGGGGGGACCTGTACAATGAGCAGTTCTTC
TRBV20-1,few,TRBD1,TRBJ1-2,CSAAQGPYGYTF,TGCAGTGCTGCACAGGGGCCCTATGGCTACACCTTC
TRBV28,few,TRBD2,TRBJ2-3,CASSSGGDSTDTQYF,TGTGCCAGCAGTTCTGGGGGGGATAGCACAGATACGCAGTATTTT
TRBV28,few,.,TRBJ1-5,CASSHRRGRANQPQHF,TGTGCCAGCAGTCATCGAAGGGGGAGGGCCAATCAGCCCCAGCATTTT
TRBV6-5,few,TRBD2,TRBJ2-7,CASSYYRTSGSYEQYF,TGTGCCAGCAGTTACTACCGGACTAGCGGGAGCTACGAGCAGTACTTC
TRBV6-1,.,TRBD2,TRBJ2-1,CASTGSSGFYNEQFF,TGTGCCAGCACTGGTAGTAGCGGGTTTTACAATGAGCAGTTCTTC
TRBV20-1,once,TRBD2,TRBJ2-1,CSAAPHSGRGPRGSYNEQFF,TGCAGTGCTGCCCCTCATAGCGGGAGAGGCCCCCGCGGCTCCTACAATGAGCAGTTCTTC
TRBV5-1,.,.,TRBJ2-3,CASSLGGGNTDTQYF,TGCGCCAGCAGCTTGGGAGGGGGAAACACAGATACGCAGTATTTT